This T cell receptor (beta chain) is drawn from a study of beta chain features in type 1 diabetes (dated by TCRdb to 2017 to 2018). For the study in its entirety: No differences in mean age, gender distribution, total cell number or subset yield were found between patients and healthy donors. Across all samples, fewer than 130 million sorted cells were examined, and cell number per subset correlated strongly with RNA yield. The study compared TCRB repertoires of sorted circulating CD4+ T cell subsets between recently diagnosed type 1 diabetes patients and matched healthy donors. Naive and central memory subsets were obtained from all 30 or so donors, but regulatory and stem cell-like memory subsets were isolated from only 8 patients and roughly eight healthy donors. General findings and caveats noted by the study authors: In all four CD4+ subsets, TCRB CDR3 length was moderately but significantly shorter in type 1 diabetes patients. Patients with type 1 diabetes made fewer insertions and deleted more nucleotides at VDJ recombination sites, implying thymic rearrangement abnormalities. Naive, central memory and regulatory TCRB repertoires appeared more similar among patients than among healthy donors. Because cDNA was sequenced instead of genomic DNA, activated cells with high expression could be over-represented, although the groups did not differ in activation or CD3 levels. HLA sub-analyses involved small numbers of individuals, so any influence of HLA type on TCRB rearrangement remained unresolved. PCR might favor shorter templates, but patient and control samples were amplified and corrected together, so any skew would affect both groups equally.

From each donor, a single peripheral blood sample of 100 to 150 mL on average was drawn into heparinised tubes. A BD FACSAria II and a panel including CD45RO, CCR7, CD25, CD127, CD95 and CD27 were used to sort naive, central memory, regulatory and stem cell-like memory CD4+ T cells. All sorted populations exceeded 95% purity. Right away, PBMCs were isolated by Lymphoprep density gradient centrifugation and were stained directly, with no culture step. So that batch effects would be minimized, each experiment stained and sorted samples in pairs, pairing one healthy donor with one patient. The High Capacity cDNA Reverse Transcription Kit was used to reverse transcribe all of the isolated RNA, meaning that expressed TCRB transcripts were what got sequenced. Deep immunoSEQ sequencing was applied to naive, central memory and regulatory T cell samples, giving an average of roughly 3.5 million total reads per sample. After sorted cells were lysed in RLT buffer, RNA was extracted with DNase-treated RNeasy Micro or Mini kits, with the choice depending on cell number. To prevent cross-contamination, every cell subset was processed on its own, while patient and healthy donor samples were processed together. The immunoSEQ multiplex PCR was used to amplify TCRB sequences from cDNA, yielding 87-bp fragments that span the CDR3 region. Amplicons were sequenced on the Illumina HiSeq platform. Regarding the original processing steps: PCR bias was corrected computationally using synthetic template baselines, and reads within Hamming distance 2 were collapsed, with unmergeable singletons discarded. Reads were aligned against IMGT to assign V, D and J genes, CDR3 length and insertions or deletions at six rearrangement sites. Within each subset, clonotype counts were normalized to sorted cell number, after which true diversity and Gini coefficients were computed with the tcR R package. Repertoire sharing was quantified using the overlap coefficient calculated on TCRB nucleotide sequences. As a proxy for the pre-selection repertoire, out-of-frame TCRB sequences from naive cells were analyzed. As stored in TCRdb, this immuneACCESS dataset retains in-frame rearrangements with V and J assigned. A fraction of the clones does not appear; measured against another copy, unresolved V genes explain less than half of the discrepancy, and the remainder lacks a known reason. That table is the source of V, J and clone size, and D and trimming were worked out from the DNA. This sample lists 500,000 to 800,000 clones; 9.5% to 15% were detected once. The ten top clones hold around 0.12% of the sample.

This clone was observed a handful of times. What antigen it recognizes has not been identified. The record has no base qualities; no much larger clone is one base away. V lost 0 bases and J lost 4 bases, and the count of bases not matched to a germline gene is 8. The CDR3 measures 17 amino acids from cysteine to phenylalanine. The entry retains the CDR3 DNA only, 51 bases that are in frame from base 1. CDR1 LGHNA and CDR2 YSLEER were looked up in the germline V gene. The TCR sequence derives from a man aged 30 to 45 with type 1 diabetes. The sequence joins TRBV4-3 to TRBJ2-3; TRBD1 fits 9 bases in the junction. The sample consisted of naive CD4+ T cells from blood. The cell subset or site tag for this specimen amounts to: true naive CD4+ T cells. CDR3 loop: CASSQEAHRGPADTQYF. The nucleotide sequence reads TGCGCCAGCAGCCAAGAGGCCCACAGGGGGCCGGCAGATACGCAGTATTTT.